The present T cell receptor beta chain was sequenced within a study of T cell clones after liver transplantation. Looking at the study overall: As an antigen-independent comparator, third-party-reactive TCRbeta sequences came from pre-transplant mixed lymphocyte reactions. Blood was drawn pre-transplant, before withdrawal, and after full or failed withdrawal. Tolerant meant at least one year fully off immunosuppression without liver enzymes above twice normal. The study's findings and limits: A larger donor-reactive than third-party decline suggested partial antigen-specific deletion.

Per germline, CDR1 LGHNA and CDR2 YNFKEQ. Trimming left V 0 bases short and J 3 bases short, with 18 bases between. This CDR3 is 18 amino acids long. Turning to this clone: Antigen specificity is unknown.

Clones were sequenced by immunoSEQ multiplex PCR, and TCRdb holds only the in-frame ones, with some missing. The sample shows 95,000 to 110,000 clones, more than 75% of them seen only once. The specimen comprised CD4+ T cells from blood, sampled before liver transplant. The receptor was derived from a human donor who received a liver transplant. The rearrangement joins TRBV4-2 to TRBJ1-5; a weak D match, TRBD1 (5 bases). The CDR3 protein is CASSQERGGVGNNQPQHF. In nucleotides, the CDR3 is TGTGCCAGCAGCCAAGAGCGCGGAGGGGTGGGGAACAATCAGCCCCAGCATTTT.